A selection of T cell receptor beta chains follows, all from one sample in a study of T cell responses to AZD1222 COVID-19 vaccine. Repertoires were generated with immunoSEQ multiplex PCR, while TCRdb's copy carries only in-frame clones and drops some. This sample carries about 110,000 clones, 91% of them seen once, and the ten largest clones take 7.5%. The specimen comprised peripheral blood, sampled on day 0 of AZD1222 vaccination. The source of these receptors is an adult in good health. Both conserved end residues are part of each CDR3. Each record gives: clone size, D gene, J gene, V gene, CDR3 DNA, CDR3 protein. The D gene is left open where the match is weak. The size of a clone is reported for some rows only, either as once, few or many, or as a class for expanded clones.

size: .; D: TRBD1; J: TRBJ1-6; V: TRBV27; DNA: TGTGCCAGCAGTTTACAGGCAGGGGGCATCAGCTCCTATAATTCACCCCTCCACTTT; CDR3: CASSLQAGGISSYNSPLHF
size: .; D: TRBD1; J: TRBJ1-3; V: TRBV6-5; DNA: TGTGCCAGCAGTTACGGGGGACAGGGCACTGGAAACACCATATATTTT; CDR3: CASSYGGQGTGNTIYF
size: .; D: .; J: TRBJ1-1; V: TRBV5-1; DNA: TGCGCCAGCAGCTTGCATCCGAACACTGAAGCTTTCTTT; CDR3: CASSLHPNTEAFF
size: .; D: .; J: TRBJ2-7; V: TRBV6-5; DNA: TGTGCCAGCAGTTACTCGAGTATGGAAACCTACGAGCAGTACTTC; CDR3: CASSYSSMETYEQYF
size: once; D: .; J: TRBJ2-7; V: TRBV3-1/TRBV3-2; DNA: TGTGCCAGCAGCCCCTTCGGGAGCTCCTACGAGCAGTACTTC; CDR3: CASSPFGSSYEQYF
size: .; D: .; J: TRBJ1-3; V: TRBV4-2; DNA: TGTGCCAGCAGCCAACCTCGGGGGCAGGGCTCTGGAAACACCATATATTTT; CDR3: CASSQPRGQGSGNTIYF
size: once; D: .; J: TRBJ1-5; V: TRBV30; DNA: TGTGCCTGGACTAGGGACTTCACCCAGCCCCAGCATTTT; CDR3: CAWTRDFTQPQHF
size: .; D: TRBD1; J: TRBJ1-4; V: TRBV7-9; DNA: TGTGCCAGCAGCTCCCAGGGGGCGAATGAAAAACTGTTTTTT; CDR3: CASSSQGANEKLFF
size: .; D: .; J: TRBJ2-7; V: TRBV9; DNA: TGTGCCAGCAGCGTAGGGGTCAGCTCCTACGAGCAGTACTTC; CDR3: CASSVGVSSYEQYF
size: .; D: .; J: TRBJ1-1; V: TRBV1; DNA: TGCACCAGCAGCCAACCCACTCCGAACACTGAAGCTTTCTTT; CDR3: CTSSQPTPNTEAFF
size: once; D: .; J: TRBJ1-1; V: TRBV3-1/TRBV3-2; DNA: TGTGCCAGCAGCCAACAGGTCCTGGGGACTGAAGCTTTCTTT; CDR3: CASSQQVLGTEAFF